This T cell receptor beta chain came from a study of CD8 T cells in Susac syndrome. RNA in amounts of roughly 0.45 to 1 ug was reverse transcribed with random hexamers. In TCRdb, the immunoSEQ multiplex PCR reads were re-called with MiXCR into one record per CDR3 protein. The table includes 180,000 or so distinct CDR3 sequences, roughly 95% detected once. CDR1 DFQATT and CDR2 SNEGSKA come from the germline V gene (reference sequence). This CDR3 has 17 residues. The chain joins TRBV20-1 to TRBJ2-6; 11 bases match TRBD1. Specimen: CD4+ T cells from PBMCs. This clonotype was obtained from a human donor with multiple sclerosis. CDR3 residues: CGTKLGQGAKGANVLTF. The CDR3 DNA follows: TGCGGGACAAAGTTAGGACAGGGGGCGAAAGGGGCCAACGTCCTGACTTTC.